The 5 T cell receptor beta chains presented below share a single source sample, sequenced in a study of cytomegalovirus exposure and HLA in healthy donors. Profiled with immunoSEQ multiplex PCR; TCRdb holds only in-frame clones, not every one. Among about 130,000 clones listed, 85% to 90% were seen once. Sequencing was carried out using PBMCs. Receptors originate from a woman aged 18-30 years in good health and CMV-seronegative.

J is TRBJ2-2 and V is TRBV5-1; tentatively, D is TRBD1 (6 bases). V was clipped by 3 bases and J by 5 bases, with 8 bases between them. CDR3 length equals 13 residues. Germline V lookup: CDR1 SGHRS, CDR2 YFSETQ. The CDR3 here is CASSSGQTGELFF. CDR3 DNA sequence: TGCGCCAGCAGCTCCGGACAGACCGGGGAGCTGTTTTTT.

The J gene is TRBJ2-3, the V gene TRBV28; TRBD2 might be the D (6 bases). The CDR3 runs to 15 residues. CDR1 is MDHEN, CDR2 SYDVKM, per germline. The V and J ends lost 6 bases and 2 bases respectively, with 15 bases between them. The CDR3 here is CASSPVAGLTDTQYF. CDR3 sequence (DNA): TGTGCCAGCAGCCCAGTGGCGGGACTCACAGATACGCAGTATTTT.

This sequence joins TRBV10-1 and TRBJ2-3; tentatively, D is TRBD1 (5 bases). Germline V CDR1 and CDR2: WNHNN, SYGVQD (reference sequence). There are 12 residues in the CDR3. With 10 bases removed from V and 4 bases from J, the gap between germline ends came to 12 bases. CDR3 nucleotides: TGCGCCACCGAAGACAGATCAGATACGCAGTATTTT. Translation: CATEDRSDTQYF.

The chain uses TRBV19 and TRBJ2-1, with D tentatively TRBD2 (5 bases). The CDR3 covers 15 residues. With 3 bases removed from V and 4 bases from J, the gap between germline ends came to 13 bases. Looked up from germline, CDR1 is LNHDA and CDR2 is SQIVND (reference sequence). The CDR3 reads CASSIKAETYNEQFF. For the CDR3, the DNA is TGTGCCAGTAGTATTAAAGCGGAAACATACAATGAGCAGTTCTTC.

The chain is built from TRBV6-5 and TRBJ1-1; a weak D match, TRBD1 (5 bases). Deletions cut 2 bases from V and 2 bases from J, with 15 bases between. The CDR3 is 16 amino acids. Looked up from germline, CDR1 is MNHEY and CDR2 is SVGAGI. In DNA form, the CDR3 reads TGTGCCAGCAGTTACCTAGCCTCGGGGGTAAACACTGAAGCTTTCTTT. It encodes CASSYLASGVNTEAFF.